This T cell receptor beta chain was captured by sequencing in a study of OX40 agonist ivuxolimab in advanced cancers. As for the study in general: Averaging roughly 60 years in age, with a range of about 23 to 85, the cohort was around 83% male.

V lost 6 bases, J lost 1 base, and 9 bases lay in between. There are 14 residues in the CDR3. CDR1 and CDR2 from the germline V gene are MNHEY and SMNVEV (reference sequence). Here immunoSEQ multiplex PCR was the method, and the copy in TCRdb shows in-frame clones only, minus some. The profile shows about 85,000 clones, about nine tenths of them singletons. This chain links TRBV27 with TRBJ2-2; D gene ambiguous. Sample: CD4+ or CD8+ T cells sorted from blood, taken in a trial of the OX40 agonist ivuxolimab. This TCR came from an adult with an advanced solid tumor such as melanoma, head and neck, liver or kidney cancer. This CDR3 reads CASRATLNTGELFF. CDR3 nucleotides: TGTGCCAGCAGGGCCACCTTGAACACCGGGGAGCTGTTTTTT.